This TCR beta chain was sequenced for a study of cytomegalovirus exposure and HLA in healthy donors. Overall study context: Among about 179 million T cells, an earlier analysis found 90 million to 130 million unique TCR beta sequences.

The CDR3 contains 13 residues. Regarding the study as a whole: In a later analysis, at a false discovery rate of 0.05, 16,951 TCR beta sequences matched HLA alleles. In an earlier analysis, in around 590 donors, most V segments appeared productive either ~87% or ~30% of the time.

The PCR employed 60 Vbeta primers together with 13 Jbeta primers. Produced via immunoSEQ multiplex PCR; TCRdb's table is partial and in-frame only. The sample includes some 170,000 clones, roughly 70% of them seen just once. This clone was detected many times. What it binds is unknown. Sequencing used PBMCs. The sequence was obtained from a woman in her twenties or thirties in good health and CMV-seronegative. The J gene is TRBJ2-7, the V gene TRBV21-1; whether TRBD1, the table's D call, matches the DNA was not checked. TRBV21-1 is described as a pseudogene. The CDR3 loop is CASSDRQGNEQYF. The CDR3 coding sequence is TGTGCCAGCAGCGACCGACAGGGCAACGAGCAGTACTTC.